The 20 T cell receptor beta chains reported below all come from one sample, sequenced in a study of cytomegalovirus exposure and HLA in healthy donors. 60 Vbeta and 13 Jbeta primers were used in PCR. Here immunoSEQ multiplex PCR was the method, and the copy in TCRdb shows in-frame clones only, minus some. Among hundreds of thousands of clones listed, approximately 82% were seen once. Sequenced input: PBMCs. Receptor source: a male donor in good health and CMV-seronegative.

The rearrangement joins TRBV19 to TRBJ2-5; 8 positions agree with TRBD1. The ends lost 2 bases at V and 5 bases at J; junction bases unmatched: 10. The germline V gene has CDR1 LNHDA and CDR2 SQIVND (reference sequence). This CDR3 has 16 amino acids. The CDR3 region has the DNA TGTGCCAGTAGTATAAGACTCGGGACAGGAGGGGAGACCCAGTACTTC. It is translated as CASSIRLGTGGETQYF.

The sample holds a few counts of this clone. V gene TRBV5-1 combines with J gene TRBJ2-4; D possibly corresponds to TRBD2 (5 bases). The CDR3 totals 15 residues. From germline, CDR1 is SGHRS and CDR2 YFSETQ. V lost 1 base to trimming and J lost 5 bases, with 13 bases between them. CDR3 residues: CASSLSFRGENIQYF. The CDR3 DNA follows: TGCGCCAGCAGCTTGAGTTTTCGGGGTGAAAACATTCAGTACTTC.

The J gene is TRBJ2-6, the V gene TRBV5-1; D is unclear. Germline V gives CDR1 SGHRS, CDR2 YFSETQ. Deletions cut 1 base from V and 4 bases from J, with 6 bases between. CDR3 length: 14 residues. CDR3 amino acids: CASSLSRGANVLTF. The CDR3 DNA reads TGCGCCAGCAGCTTGTCACGGGGGGCCAACGTCCTGACTTTC.

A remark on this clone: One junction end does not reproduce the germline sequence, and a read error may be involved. This chain's CDR3 is CSSRAPGQGFPGANVLTF. CDR3 DNA sequence: TGTTCCAGCAGGGCCCCGGGACAGGGATTCCCTGGGGCCAACGTCCTGACTTTC. V and J are TRBV7-9 and TRBJ2-6, with 9 bases matching TRBD1. Per germline, CDR1 SEHNR and CDR2 FQNEAQ (reference sequence). The CDR3 is made up of 18 amino acids.

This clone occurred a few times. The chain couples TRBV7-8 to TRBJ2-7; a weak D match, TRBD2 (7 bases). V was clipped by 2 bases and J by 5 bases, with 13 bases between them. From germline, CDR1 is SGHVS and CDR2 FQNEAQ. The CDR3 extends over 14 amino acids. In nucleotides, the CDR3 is TGTGCCAGCAGCTTATCCCCGGGGGGCAACGAGCAGTACTTC. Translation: CASSLSPGGNEQYF.

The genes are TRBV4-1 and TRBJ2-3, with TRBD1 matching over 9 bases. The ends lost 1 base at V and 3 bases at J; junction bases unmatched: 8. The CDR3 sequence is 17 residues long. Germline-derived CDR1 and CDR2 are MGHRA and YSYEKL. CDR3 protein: CASSQVADRGRTDTQYF. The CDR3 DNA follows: TGCGCCAGCAGCCAAGTGGCGGACAGGGGAAGGACAGATACGCAGTATTTT.

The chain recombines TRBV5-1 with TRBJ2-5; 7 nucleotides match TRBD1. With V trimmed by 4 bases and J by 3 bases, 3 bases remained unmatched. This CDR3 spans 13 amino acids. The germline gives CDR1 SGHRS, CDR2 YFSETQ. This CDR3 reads CASSATGEETQYF. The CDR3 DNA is TGCGCCAGCAGCGCAACAGGGGAAGAGACCCAGTACTTC. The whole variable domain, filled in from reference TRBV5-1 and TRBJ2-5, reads KAGVTQTPRYLIKTRGQQVTLSCSPISGHRSVSWYQQTPGQGLQFLFEYFSETQRNKGNFPGRFSGRQFSNSRSEMNVSTLELGDSALYLCASSATGEETQYFGPGTRLLVL.

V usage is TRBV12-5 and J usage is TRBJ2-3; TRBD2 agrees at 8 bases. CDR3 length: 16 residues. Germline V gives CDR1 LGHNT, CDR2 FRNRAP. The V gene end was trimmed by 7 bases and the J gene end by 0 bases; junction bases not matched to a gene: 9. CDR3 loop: CASAEFTSGSTDTQYF. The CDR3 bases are TGTGCTAGTGCTGAATTTACTAGCGGAAGCACAGATACGCAGTATTTT.

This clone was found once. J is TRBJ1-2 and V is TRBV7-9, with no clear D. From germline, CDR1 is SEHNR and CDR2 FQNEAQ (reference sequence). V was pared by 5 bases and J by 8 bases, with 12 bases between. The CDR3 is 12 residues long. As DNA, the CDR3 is TGTGCCAGCAGCCGTATTGACTTGGGCTACACCTTC. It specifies CASSRIDLGYTF.

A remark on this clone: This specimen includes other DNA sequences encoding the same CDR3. CDR3 in amino acids: CASSEGRTDTQYF. CDR3 in DNA: TGTGCCAGCAGTGAAGGGCGCACAGATACGCAGTATTTT. The genes are TRBV2 and TRBJ2-3, with no clear D. Trimming took off 1 base at V and 1 base at J, with 3 bases between the two ends. From germline, CDR1 is SNHLY and CDR2 FYNNEI. The CDR3 extends over 13 amino acids.

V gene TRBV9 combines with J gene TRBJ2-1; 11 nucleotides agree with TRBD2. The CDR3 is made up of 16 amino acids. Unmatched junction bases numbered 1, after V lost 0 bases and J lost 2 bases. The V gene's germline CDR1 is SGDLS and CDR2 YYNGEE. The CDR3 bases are TGTGCCAGCAGCGTAGTACTAGCGGGAGCCTACAATGAGCAGTTCTTC. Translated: CASSVVLAGAYNEQFF. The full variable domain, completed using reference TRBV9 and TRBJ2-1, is DSGVTQTPKHLITATGQRVTLRCSPRSGDLSVYWYQQSLDQGLQFLIQYYNGEERAKGNILERFSAQQFPDLHSELNLSSLELGDSALYFCASSVVLAGAYNEQFFGPGTRLTVL.

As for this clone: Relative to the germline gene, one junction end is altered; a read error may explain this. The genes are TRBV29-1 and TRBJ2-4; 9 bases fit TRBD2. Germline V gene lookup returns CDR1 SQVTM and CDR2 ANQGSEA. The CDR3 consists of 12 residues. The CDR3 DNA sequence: TGCAGCGTTGATGTTCTAGCGGGAAATCTTGACTTC. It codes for CSVDVLAGNLDF.

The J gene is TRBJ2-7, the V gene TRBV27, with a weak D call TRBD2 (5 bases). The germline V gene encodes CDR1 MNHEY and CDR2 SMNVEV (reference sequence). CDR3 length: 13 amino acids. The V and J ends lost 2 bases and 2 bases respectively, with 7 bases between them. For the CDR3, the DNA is TGTGCCAGCAGTTTAGCGGGTACCTACGAGCAGTACTTC. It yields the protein CASSLAGTYEQYF.

The CDR3 loop reads CASSFSGSWNNEQFF. The CDR3 coding sequence is TGTGCCAGCAGTTTCAGCGGGAGTTGGAACAATGAGCAGTTCTTC. The J gene is TRBJ2-1, the V gene TRBV7-9; 8 bases match TRBD2. The germline V gene has CDR1 SEHNR and CDR2 FQNEAQ (reference sequence). With 6 bases clipped from V and 5 bases from J, the junction kept 9 bases outside the gene matches. The CDR3 covers 15 residues.

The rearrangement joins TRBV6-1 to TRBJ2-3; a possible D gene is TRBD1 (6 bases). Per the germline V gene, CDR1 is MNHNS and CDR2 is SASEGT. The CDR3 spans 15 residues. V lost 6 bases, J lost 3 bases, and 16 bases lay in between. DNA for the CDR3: TGTGCCAGCAGCCTTACAGGGTTAAGAACAGATACGCAGTATTTT. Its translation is CASSLTGLRTDTQYF.

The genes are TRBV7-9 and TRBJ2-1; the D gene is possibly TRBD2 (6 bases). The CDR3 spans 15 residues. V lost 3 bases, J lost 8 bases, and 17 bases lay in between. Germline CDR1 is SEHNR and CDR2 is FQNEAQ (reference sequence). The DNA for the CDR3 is TGTGCCAGCAGCTTCGGGACTCTAGAAGGGGATGAGCAGTTCTTC. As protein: CASSFGTLEGDEQFF.

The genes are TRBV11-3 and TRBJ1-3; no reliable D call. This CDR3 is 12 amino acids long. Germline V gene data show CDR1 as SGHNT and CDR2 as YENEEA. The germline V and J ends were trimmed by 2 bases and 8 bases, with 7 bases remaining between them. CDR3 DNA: TGTGCCAGCAGCTTATCCGGAGACACCATATATTTT. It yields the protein CASSLSGDTIYF. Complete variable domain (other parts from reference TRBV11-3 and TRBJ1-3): EAGVVQSPRYKIIEKKQPVAFWCNPISGHNTLYWYLQNLGQGPELLIRYENEEAVDDSQLPKDRFSAERLKGVDSTLKIQPAELGDSAVYLCASSLSGDTIYFGEGSWLTVV.

CDR3 residues: CASSGDRGLVNIQYF. CDR3 sequence (DNA): TGTGCCAGCAGTGGCGACAGGGGGCTCGTGAACATTCAGTACTTC. The chain carries TRBV6-1 and TRBJ2-4, with 10 bases that match TRBD1. Trimming took 4 bases from V and 7 from J; bases not matched to a gene: 7. The CDR3 length is 15 residues. Germline V CDR1 and CDR2: MNHNS, SASEGT.

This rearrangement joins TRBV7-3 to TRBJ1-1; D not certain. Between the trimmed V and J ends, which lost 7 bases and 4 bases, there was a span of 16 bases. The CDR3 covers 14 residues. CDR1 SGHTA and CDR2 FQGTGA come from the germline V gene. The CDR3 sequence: CASNSGFGGTEAFF. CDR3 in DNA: TGTGCCAGCAATTCAGGCTTTGGTGGCACTGAAGCTTTCTTT.

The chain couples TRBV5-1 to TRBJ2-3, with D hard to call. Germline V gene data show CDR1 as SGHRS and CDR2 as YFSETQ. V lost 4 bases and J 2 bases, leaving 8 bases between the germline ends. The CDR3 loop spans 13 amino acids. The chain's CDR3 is CASSERLTDTQYF. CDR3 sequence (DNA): TGCGCCAGCAGCGAGAGGCTCACAGATACGCAGTATTTT. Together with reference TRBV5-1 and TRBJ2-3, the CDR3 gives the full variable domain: KAGVTQTPRYLIKTRGQQVTLSCSPISGHRSVSWYQQTPGQGLQFLFEYFSETQRNKGNFPGRFSGRQFSNSRSEMNVSTLELGDSALYLCASSERLTDTQYFGPGTRLTVL.